This record concerns one T cell receptor beta chain sequence. V was pared by 1 base and J by 4 bases, with 4 bases between. In germline, CDR1 is LNHNV, CDR2 YYDKDF (reference sequence). The CDR3 totals 12 residues. This sample was taken from a study of technical replicates of blood from a handful of donors. The repertoire was sequenced with immunoSEQ multiplex PCR; TCRdb's copy has only in-frame clones and lacks some. The sample lists about 80,000 clones, 91% occurring once. The chain joins TRBV15 to TRBJ2-5, with D unresolved. The sample was T cells isolated from PBMCs. This receptor was identified in a human donor in good health. The CDR3 here is CATSRAGETQYF. CDR3 sequence (DNA): TGTGCCACCAGCAGAGCGGGAGAGACCCAGTACTTC. Filled out from reference TRBV15 and TRBJ2-5, the complete variable domain reads DAMVIQNPRYQVTQFGKPVTLSCSQTLNHNVMYWYQQKSSQAPKLLFHYYDKDFNNEADTPDNFQSRRPNTSFCFLDIRSPGLGDTAMYLCATSRAGETQYFGPGTRLLVL.